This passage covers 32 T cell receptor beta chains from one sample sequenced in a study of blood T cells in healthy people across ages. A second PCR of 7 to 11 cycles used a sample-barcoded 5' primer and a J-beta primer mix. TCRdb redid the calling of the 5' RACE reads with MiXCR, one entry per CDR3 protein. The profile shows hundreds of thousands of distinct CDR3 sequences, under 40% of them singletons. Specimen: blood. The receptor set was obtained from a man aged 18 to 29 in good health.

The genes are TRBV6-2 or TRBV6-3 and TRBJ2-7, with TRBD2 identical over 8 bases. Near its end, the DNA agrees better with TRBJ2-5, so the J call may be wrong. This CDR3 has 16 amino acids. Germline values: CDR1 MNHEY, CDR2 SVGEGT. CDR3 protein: CASSYIAGRLGETQYF. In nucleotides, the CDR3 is TGTGCCAGCAGTTACATAGCGGGGCGGCTGGGAGAGACCCAGTACTTC.

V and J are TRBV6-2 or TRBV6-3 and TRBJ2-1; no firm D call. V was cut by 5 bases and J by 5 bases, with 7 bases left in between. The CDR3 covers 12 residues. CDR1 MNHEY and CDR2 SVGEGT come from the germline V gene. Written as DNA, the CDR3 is TGTGCCAGCAGTACCCACGACAATGAGCAGTTCTTC. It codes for CASSTHDNEQFF.

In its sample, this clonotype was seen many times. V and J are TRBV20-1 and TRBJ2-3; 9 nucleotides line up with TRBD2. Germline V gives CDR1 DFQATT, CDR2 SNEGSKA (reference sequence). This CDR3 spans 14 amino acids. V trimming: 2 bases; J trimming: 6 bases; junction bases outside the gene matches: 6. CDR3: CSARPAAGGDTQYF. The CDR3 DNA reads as TGCAGTGCTAGACCCGCCGCGGGGGGGGATACGCAGTATTTT.

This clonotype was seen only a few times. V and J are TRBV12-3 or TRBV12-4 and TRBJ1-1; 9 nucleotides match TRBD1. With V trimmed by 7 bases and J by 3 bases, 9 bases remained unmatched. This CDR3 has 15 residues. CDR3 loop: CASTTTTGGDTEAFF. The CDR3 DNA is TGTGCCAGCACTACCACGACAGGGGGGGACACTGAAGCTTTCTTT.

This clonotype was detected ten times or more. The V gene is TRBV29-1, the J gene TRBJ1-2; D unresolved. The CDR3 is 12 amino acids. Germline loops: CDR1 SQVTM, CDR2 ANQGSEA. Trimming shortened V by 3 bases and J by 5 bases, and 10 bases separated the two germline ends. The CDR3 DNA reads TGCAGCGTTGACGGGGATTCTTATGGCTACACCTTC. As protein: CSVDGDSYGYTF.

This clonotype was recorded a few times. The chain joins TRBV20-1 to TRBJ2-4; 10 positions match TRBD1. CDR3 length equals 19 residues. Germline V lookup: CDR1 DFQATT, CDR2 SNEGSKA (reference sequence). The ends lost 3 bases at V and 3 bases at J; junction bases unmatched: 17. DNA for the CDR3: TGCAGTGCTAGGGGGACAGGGGCGACCAACCTTCGTGGCAAAAACATTCAGTACTTC. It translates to CSARGTGATNLRGKNIQYF.

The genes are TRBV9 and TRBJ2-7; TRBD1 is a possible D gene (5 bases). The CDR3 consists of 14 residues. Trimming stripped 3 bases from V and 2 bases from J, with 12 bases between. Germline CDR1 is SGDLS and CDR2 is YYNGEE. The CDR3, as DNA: TGTGCCAGCAGCGCCCAGGAACAGGCCTACGAGCAGTACTTC. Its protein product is CASSAQEQAYEQYF.

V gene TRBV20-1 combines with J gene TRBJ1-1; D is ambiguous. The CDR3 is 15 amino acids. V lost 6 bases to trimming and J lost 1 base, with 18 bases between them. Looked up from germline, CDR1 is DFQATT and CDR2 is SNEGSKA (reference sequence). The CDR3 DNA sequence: TGCAGTGCCCATAGCTCAAGTGCAGGGAACACTGAAGCTTTCTTT. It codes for CSAHSSSAGNTEAFF.

CDR3 in amino acids: CASSQVGTGVGDTQYF. For the CDR3, the DNA is TGCGCCAGCAGCCAAGTTGGGACAGGGGTTGGAGATACGCAGTATTTT. The chain links TRBV4-3 to TRBJ2-3, with 10 bases aligning to TRBD1. The CDR3 has 16 amino acids. Unmatched junction bases numbered 6, after V lost 1 base and J lost 5 bases. Germline assignment: CDR1 LGHNA and CDR2 YSLEER.

The CDR3 sequence is CSARRASDTQYF. The CDR3 DNA reads as TGCAGTGCTAGGAGGGCGAGTGATACGCAGTATTTT. This chain links TRBV20-1 with TRBJ2-3; a possible D gene is TRBD2 (5 bases). Between the trimmed V and J ends, which lost 3 bases and 6 bases, there was a span of 10 bases. Germline values: CDR1 DFQATT, CDR2 SNEGSKA (reference sequence). There are 12 residues in the CDR3.

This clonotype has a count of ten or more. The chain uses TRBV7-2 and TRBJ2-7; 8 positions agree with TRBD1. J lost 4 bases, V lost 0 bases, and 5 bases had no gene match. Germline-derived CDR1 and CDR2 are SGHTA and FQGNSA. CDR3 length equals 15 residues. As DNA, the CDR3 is TGTGCCAGCAGCTTAGCTGGGACAGGACAATACGAGCAGTACTTC. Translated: CASSLAGTGQYEQYF.

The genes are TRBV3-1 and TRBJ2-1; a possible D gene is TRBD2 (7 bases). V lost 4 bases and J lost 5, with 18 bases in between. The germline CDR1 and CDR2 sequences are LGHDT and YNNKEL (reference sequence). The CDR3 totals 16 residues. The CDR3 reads CASSPYGGRMNNEQFF. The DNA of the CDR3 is TGTGCCAGCAGCCCTTACGGGGGGCGCATGAACAATGAGCAGTTCTTC.

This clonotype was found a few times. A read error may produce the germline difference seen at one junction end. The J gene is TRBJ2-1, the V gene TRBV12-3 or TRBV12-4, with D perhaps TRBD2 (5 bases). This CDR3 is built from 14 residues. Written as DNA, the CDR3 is TGTGCCAGCAGTGTAGCTACCTTCGGGGATGAGCAGTTCTTC. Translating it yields CASSVATFGDEQFF.

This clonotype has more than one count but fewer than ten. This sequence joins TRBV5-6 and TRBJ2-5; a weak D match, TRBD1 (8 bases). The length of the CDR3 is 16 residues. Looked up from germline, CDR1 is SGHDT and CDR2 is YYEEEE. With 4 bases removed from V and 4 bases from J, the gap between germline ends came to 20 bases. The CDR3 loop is CASSGQGGPNLETQYF. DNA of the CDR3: TGTGCCAGCAGCGGACAGGGAGGGCCCAACCTAGAGACCCAGTACTTC.

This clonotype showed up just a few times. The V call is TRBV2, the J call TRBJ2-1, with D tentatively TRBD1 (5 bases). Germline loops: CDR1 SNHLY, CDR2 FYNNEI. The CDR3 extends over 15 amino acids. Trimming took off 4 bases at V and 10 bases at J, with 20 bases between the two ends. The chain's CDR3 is CASSGVDSSWVEQFF. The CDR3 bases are TGTGCCAGCAGTGGGGTAGACAGTTCCTGGGTGGAGCAGTTCTTC.

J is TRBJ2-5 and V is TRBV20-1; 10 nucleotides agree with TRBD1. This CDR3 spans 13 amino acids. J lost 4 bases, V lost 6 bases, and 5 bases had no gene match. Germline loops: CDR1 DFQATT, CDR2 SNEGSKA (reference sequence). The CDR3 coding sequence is TGCAGTGCCCCGAGGGACAGGGGAGAGACCCAGTACTTC. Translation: CSAPRDRGETQYF.

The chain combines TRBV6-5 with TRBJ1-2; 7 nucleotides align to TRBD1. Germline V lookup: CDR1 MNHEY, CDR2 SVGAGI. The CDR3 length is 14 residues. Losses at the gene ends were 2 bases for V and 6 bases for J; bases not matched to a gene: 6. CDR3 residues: CASSYVQGGDGYTF. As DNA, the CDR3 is TGTGCCAGCAGTTACGTCCAGGGGGGTGATGGCTACACCTTC.

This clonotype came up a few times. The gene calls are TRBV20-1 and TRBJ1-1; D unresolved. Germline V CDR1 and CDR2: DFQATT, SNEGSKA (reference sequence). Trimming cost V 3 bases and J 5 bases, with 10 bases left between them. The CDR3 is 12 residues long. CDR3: CSASPLGTEAFF. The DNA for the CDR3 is TGCAGTGCTAGCCCCTTAGGGACTGAAGCTTTCTTT.

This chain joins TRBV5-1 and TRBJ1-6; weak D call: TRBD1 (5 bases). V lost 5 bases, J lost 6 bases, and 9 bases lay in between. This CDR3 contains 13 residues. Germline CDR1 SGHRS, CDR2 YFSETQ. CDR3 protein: CASRNRSNSPLHF. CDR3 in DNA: TGCGCCAGCAGGAACAGGTCTAATTCACCCCTCCACTTT.

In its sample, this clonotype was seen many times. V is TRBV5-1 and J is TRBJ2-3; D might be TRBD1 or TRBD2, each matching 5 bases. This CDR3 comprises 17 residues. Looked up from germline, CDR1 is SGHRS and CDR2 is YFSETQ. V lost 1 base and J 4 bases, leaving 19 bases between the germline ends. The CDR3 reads CASSLHAGTRPPDTQYF. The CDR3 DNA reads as TGCGCCAGCAGCTTGCACGCAGGGACCCGGCCCCCAGATACGCAGTATTTT. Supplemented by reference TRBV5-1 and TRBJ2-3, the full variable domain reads KAGVTQTPRYLIKTRGQQVTLSCSPISGHRSVSWYQQTPGQGLQFLFEYFSETQRNKGNFPGRFSGRQFSNSRSEMNVSTLELGDSALYLCASSLHAGTRPPDTQYFGPGTRLTVL.

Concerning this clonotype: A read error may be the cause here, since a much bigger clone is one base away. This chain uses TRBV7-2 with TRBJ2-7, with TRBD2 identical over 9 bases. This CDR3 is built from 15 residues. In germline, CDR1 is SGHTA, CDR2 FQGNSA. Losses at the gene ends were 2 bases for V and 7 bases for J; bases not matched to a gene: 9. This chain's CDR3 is CASSLQRGAGNEQYF. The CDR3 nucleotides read TGTGCCAGCAGCTTACAGCGGGGGGCCGGGAATGAGCAGTACTTC.

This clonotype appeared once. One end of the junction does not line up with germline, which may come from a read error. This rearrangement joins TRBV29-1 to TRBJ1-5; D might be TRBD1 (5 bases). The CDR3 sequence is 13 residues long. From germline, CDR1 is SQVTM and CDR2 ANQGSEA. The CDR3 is CCVGGGGNQPQHF. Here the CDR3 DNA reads TGCTGCGTTGGGGGAGGGGGCAATCAGCCCCAGCATTTT.

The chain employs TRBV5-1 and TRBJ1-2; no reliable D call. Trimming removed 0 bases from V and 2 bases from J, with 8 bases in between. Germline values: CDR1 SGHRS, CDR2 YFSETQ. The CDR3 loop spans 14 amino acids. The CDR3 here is CASSLDSLNYGYTF. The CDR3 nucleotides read TGCGCCAGCAGCTTGGACAGTCTCAACTATGGCTACACCTTC.

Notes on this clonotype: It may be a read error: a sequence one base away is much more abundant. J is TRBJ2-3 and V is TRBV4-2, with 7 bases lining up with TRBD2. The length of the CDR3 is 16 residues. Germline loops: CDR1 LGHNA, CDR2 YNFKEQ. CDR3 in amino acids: CVSSQEPAGLADTQYF. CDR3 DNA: TGTGTCAGCAGCCAAGAACCAGCGGGGTTGGCAGATACGCAGTATTTT.

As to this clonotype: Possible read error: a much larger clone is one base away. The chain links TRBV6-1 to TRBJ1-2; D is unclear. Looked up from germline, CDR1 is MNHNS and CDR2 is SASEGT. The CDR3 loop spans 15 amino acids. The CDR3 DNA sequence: TGTGCCAGCAGTGAAGCGTTCGGATCTAACTATGACTACACCTTC. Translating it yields CASSEAFGSNYDYTF.

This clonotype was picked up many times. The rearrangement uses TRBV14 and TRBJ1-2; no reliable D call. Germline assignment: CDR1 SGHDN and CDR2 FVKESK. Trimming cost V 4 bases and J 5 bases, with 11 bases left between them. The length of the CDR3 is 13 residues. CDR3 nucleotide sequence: TGTGCCAGCAGCCCACTCCGTGCTTATGGCTACACCTTC. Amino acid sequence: CASSPLRAYGYTF.

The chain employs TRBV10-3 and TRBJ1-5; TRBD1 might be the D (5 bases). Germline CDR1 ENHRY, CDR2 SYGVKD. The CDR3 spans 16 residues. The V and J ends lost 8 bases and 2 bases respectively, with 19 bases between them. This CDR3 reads CAIGAQTDQGNQPQHF. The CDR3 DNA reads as TGTGCCATCGGTGCCCAGACAGATCAGGGCAATCAGCCCCAGCATTTT.

CDR3 in DNA: TGCAGTGCTAGAGATAAGTTTACAGTTCACGAAAAACTGTTTTTT. Its translation is CSARDKFTVHEKLFF. This chain links TRBV20-1 with TRBJ1-4; D unresolved. CDR1 and CDR2 (germline): DFQATT, SNEGSKA (reference sequence). Trimming left V 0 bases short and J 8 bases short, with 16 bases between. CDR3 length: 15 residues.

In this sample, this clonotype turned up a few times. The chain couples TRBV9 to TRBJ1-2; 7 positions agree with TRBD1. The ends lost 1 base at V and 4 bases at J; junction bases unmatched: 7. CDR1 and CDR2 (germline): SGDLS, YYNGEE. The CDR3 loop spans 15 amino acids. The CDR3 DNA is TGTGCCAGCAGCGTACGTACAGGGGCCTTCTATGGCTACACCTTC. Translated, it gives CASSVRTGAFYGYTF.

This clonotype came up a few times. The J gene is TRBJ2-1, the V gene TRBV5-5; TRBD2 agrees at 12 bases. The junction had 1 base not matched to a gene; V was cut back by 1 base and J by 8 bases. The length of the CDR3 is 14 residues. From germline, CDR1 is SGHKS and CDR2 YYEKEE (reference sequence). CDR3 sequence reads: CASSLLAGGDEQFF. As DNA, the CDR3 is TGTGCCAGCAGCTTGCTAGCGGGGGGGGATGAGCAGTTCTTC.

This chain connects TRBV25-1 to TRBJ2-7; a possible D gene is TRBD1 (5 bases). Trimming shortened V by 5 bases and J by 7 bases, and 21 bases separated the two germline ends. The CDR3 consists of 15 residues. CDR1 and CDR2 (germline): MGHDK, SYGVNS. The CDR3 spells CASSKTDLYYNEQYF. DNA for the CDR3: TGTGCCAGCAGTAAGACAGATCTTTACTACAATGAGCAGTACTTC.

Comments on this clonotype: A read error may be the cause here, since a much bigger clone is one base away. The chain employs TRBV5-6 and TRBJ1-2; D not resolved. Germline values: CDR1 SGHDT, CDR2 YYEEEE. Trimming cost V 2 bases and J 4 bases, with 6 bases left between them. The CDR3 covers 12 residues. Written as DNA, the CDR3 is TGTGCCAGCAGCTTCGACGGCTATGGCTACACCTTC. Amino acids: CASSFDGYGYTF.